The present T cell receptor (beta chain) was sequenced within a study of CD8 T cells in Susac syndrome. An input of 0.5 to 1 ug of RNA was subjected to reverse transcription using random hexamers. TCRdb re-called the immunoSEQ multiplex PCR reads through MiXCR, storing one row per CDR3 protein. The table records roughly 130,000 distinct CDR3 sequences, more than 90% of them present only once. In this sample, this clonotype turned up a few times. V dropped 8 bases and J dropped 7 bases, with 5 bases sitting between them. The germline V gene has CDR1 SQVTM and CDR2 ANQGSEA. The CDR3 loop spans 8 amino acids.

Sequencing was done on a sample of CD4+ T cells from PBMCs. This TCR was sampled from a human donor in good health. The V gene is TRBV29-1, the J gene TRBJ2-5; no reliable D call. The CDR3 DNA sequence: TGCAGCTTGAGGACCCAGTACTTC. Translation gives CSLRTQYF.